Described below is a single TCR beta chain sequence and its context. Antigen unknown. TCRbeta library construction was performed incorporating unique molecular identifiers. TCRdb independently ran MiXCR on the PCR reads; one entry per CDR3 protein. The table records 120,000 to 150,000 distinct CDR3 sequences, about 9% of them present only once. This sample was included in a study of T-cell reconstitution after alpha-beta-depleted transplantation in children. Findings and caveats of the study: Several hundred expanded graft clones reportedly supplied alpha-beta T cells about two months after transplant.

Germline values: CDR1 SGHVS, CDR2 FNYEAQ. The CDR3 has 19 amino acids. The V segment lost 2 bases and the J segment 1 base; nucleotides outside the gene matches: 15. The clonotype comes from a female patient aged 2-9 years who had a stem cell transplant for congenital amegakaryocytic thrombocytopenia, so the T cells may come from the graft donor. The source material was PBMCs, mostly from graft donor cells, sampled 180 days after TCRalphabeta/CD19-depleted stem cell transplant. The chain joins TRBV7-6 to TRBJ1-1; 8 bases fit TRBD1. CDR3 bases: TGTGCCAGCAGCTTATGGCCCGGACAGGGTTTCCTCTCGAACACTGAAGCTTTCTTT. Encoded protein: CASSLWPGQGFLSNTEAFF.